The 27 T cell receptor beta chains in this list originate from one sample, sequenced in a study of blood T cell repertoires in COVID-19. The data were produced by immunoSEQ multiplex PCR, yet TCRdb's version contains in-frame clones alone and is incomplete. Of about 270,000 clones listed, 80% to 90% are singletons. Sequenced sample: PBMCs or T cells enriched from blood (not recorded which). The receptors come from a man aged 18 to 29 who had recovered from COVID-19.

The chain joins TRBV7-2 to TRBJ2-7; TRBD1 is a possible D gene (6 bases). CDR1 SGHTA and CDR2 FQGNSA come from the germline V gene. V lost 5 bases and J 0 bases, leaving 17 bases between the germline ends. CDR3 size: 16 residues. CDR3 DNA: TGTGCCAGCAGCCGCAACCGGGACACAGACTCCTACGAGCAGTACTTC. Its translation is CASSRNRDTDSYEQYF.

The chain uses TRBV7-8 and TRBJ1-1; D is uncertain. V was pared by 5 bases and J by 2 bases, with 6 bases between. The CDR3 length is 12 residues. Germline CDR1 is SGHVS and CDR2 is FQNEAQ. The CDR3 spells CASSHLNTEAFF. The CDR3 DNA is TGTGCCAGCAGCCATCTAAACACTGAAGCTTTCTTT.

This clone was recorded once. The V call is TRBV6-2 or TRBV6-3, the J call TRBJ2-7; the D gene is possibly TRBD2 (6 bases). V gave up 5 bases and J gave up 3 bases, with 17 bases separating them. Germline values: CDR1 MNHEY, CDR2 SVGEGT. This CDR3 contains 15 residues. The CDR3 nucleotides read TGTGCCAGCAGTCTCCCCGGGAGTAGAGACTACGAGCAGTACTTC. The encoded protein is CASSLPGSRDYEQYF.

The chain couples TRBV19 to TRBJ1-5, with 8 bases fitting TRBD1. Trimming removed 3 bases from V and 7 bases from J; junction bases left unmatched: 5. CDR3 length equals 14 residues. Germline V gene lookup returns CDR1 LNHDA and CDR2 SQIVND (reference sequence). In nucleotides, the CDR3 is TGTGCCAGTAGTATCGGACAGGGTTACCAGCCCCAGCATTTT. Encoded protein: CASSIGQGYQPQHF. Complete variable domain (other parts from reference TRBV19 and TRBJ1-5): DGGITQSPKYLFRKEGQNVTLSCEQNLNHDAMYWYRQDPGQGLRLIYYSQIVNDFQKGDIAEGYSVSREKKESFPLTVTSAQKNPTAFYLCASSIGQGYQPQHFGDGTRLSIL.

V gene TRBV11-2 combines with J gene TRBJ2-1; D might be TRBD2 (5 bases). This CDR3 is built from 18 residues. V was pared by 6 bases and J by 10 bases, with 31 bases between. CDR1 and CDR2 (germline): SGHAT, FQNNGV. The CDR3 loop is CASSYPLGFEGRIPEQFF. The CDR3 coding sequence is TGTGCCAGCAGTTACCCCCTCGGGTTCGAGGGTCGGATCCCGGAGCAGTTCTTC.

The chain has TRBV5-1 and TRBJ2-7; 8 bases map to TRBD2. The germline V gene encodes CDR1 SGHRS and CDR2 YFSETQ. CDR3 length: 14 amino acids. With 3 bases clipped from V and 2 bases from J, the junction kept 4 bases outside the gene matches. The CDR3: CASSSGGETYEQYF. The CDR3, as DNA: TGCGCCAGCAGCTCGGGGGGGGAGACCTACGAGCAGTACTTC.

CDR3 protein: CASSRGGNQPQHF. CDR3 bases: TGTGCCAGCAGCCGGGGAGGGAATCAGCCCCAGCATTTT. This chain connects TRBV5-4 to TRBJ1-5; D not resolved. V was cut by 4 bases and J by 4 bases, with 9 bases left in between. This CDR3 region has 13 residues. The germline gives CDR1 SGHNT, CDR2 YYREEE (reference sequence).

This rearrangement joins TRBV28 to TRBJ2-7, with 12 bases lining up with TRBD2. Looked up from germline, CDR1 is MDHEN and CDR2 is SYDVKM. V lost 4 bases and J lost 1; bases outside the gene matches: 5. The CDR3 loop spans 16 amino acids. The CDR3 protein is CASSYPGLAGSYEQYF. As DNA, the CDR3 is TGTGCCAGCAGTTATCCCGGACTAGCGGGATCCTACGAGCAGTACTTC.

This clone turned up a few times. This chain joins TRBV19 and TRBJ1-1, with D perhaps matching TRBD1 (6 bases). The CDR3 consists of 14 residues. Germline-derived CDR1 and CDR2 are LNHDA and SQIVND (reference sequence). The V gene lost 3 bases and the J gene lost 6 bases, with 14 bases spanning the gap. The CDR3 DNA reads TGTGCCAGTAGTATCTTGCAGGGGATCGCTGAAGCTTTCTTT. Amino acid sequence: CASSILQGIAEAFF.

This chain connects TRBV24-1 to TRBJ2-1, with D maybe TRBD2 (7 bases). The germline V gene has CDR1 KGHDR and CDR2 SFDVKD. The CDR3 is 18 amino acids. Between the trimmed V and J ends, which lost 3 bases and 4 bases, there was a span of 21 bases. The CDR3 DNA reads TGTGCCACCAGTGATAGGGAGGGGGGGCTTTCAATTTACAATGAGCAGTTCTTC. Its protein is CATSDREGGLSIYNEQFF.

This chain joins TRBV5-6 and TRBJ2-6, with no clear D. The V end was cut by 3 bases, the J end by 0 bases, with 19 bases between. This CDR3 comprises 19 residues. The V gene's germline CDR1 is SGHDT and CDR2 YYEEEE. CDR3 sequence reads: CASSSLLIRLSSGANVLTF. In DNA form, the CDR3 reads TGTGCCAGCAGCTCACTCTTGATCAGGCTCAGCTCTGGGGCCAACGTCCTGACTTTC. The full variable domain, its missing parts supplied by reference TRBV5-6 and TRBJ2-6, is DAGVTQSPTHLIKTRGQQVTLRCSPKSGHDTVSWYQQALGQGPQFIFQYYEEEERQRGNFPDRFSGHQFPNYSSELNVNALLLGDSALYLCASSSLLIRLSSGANVLTFGAGSRLTVL.

This clone was counted once. The chain links TRBV7-9 to TRBJ2-7, with TRBD1 identical over 9 bases. Germline V gene lookup returns CDR1 SEHNR and CDR2 FQNEAQ (reference sequence). V lost 2 bases to trimming and J lost 4 bases; unmatched junction nucleotides: 9. The CDR3 is 16 residues long. CDR3 DNA: TGTGCCAGCAGCTTATCCGGGGGACAGGGTTTTTACGAGCAGTACTTC. It yields the protein CASSLSGGQGFYEQYF. Based on the CDR3 plus reference TRBV7-9 and TRBJ2-7, the full variable domain is DTGVSQNPRHKITKRGQNVTFRCDPISEHNRLYWYRQTLGQGPEFLTYFQNEAQLEKSRLLSDRFSAERPKGSFSTLEIQRTEQGDSAMYLCASSLSGGQGFYEQYFGPGTRLTVT.

This chain uses TRBV3-1 (or the pseudogene TRBV3-2) with TRBJ1-4; TRBD1 aligns across 9 bases. Germline-derived CDR1 and CDR2 are LGHDT and YNNKEL (reference sequence). CDR3 length equals 12 residues. The trim removed 1 base at V and 13 bases at J, leaving 1 base unmatched. CDR3 protein: CASSQADRGLFF. In nucleotides, the CDR3 is TGTGCCAGCAGCCAAGCGGACAGGGGACTGTTTTTT.

This chain uses TRBV19 with TRBJ2-3, with D hard to call. Germline values: CDR1 LNHDA, CDR2 SQIVND (reference sequence). The CDR3 sequence is 15 residues long. Between the trimmed V and J ends, which lost 5 bases and 0 bases, there was a span of 12 bases. The CDR3 is CASSGWQASTDTQYF. Here the CDR3 DNA reads TGTGCCAGTAGTGGATGGCAGGCGAGCACAGATACGCAGTATTTT.

The chain couples TRBV28 to TRBJ1-6; TRBD1 aligns across 7 bases. Germline assignment: CDR1 MDHEN and CDR2 SYDVKM. V dropped 5 bases and J dropped 8; count of bases not matched to a gene: 6. The CDR3 has 14 residues. CDR3 bases: TGTGCCAGCAGTGCGGACAGGCGATATTCACCCCTCCACTTT. Translated, it gives CASSADRRYSPLHF. Together with reference TRBV28 and TRBJ1-6, the CDR3 gives the full variable domain: DVKVTQSSRYLVKRTGEKVFLECVQDMDHENMFWYRQDPGLGLRLIYFSYDVKMKEKGDIPEGYSVSREKKERFSLILESASTNQTSMYLCASSADRRYSPLHFGNGTRLTVT.

The chain joins TRBV28 to TRBJ2-7; D is perhaps TRBD2 (5 bases). Per germline, CDR1 MDHEN and CDR2 SYDVKM. This CDR3 is built from 14 residues. The V and J ends lost 6 bases and 5 bases respectively, with 17 bases between them. The CDR3 nucleotides are TGTGCCAGCAGCTCCCTCGGGGAGAGGAACGAGCAGTACTTC. Its translation is CASSSLGERNEQYF.

The chain employs TRBV5-1 and TRBJ2-3; 11 bases fit TRBD2. The CDR3 covers 15 residues. The germline V gene has CDR1 SGHRS and CDR2 YFSETQ. Trimming took 7 bases from V and 0 from J; bases not matched to a gene: 4. CDR3 nucleotide sequence: TGCGCCAGCCTCCGGACTAGCGGGAGCACAGATACGCAGTATTTT. Amino acid sequence: CASLRTSGSTDTQYF.

The chain has TRBV5-1 and TRBJ1-5; TRBD1 aligns across 7 bases. Losses at the gene ends were 0 bases for V and 7 bases for J; bases not matched to a gene: 7. Germline V gene data show CDR1 as SGHRS and CDR2 as YFSETQ. This CDR3 has 15 amino acids. In DNA, the CDR3 is TGCGCCAGCAGCTTGGCCGGGGAACAGGGGCAGCCCCAGCATTTT. It codes for CASSLAGEQGQPQHF.

The chain joins TRBV6-1 to TRBJ1-5; perhaps TRBD1 as D (5 bases). The germline CDR1 and CDR2 sequences are MNHNS and SASEGT. V was pared by 0 bases and J by 4 bases, with 13 bases between. The CDR3 loop spans 16 amino acids. CDR3 loop: CASSEALGHTNQPQHF. The CDR3 region has the DNA TGTGCCAGCAGTGAAGCACTCGGACACACAAATCAGCCCCAGCATTTT.

This rearrangement joins TRBV5-1 to TRBJ1-2; 7 positions agree with TRBD1. CDR3 length: 14 amino acids. Germline trimming cut 3 bases from V and 5 bases from J; bases unmatched to any gene: 7. Germline-derived CDR1 and CDR2 are SGHRS and YFSETQ. The CDR3 DNA reads TGCGCCAGCAGCTCAGACAGGGTCGAATATGGCTACACCTTC. It codes for CASSSDRVEYGYTF.

The chain links TRBV18 to TRBJ2-1, with D possibly being TRBD2 (6 bases). Germline V gene data show CDR1 as KGHSH and CDR2 as LQKENI. The CDR3 loop spans 15 amino acids. Trimming shortened V by 5 bases and J by 1 base, and 12 bases separated the two germline ends. The CDR3 coding sequence is TGTGCCAGCTCAGCTTCTAGCGTTTCCTACAATGAGCAGTTCTTC. Its translation: CASSASSVSYNEQFF.

The rearrangement uses TRBV7-9 and TRBJ1-1, with D unclear. Deletions cut 1 base from V and 1 base from J, with 4 bases between. The CDR3 consists of 13 residues. Per germline, CDR1 SEHNR and CDR2 FQNEAQ (reference sequence). DNA for the CDR3: TGTGCCAGCAGCTTAGAGCCGAACACTGAAGCTTTCTTT. Protein product: CASSLEPNTEAFF.

The chain combines TRBV27 with TRBJ1-1; 9 bases fit TRBD1. CDR3 length: 15 amino acids. J lost 5 bases, V lost 2 bases, and 6 bases had no gene match. Germline V gene data show CDR1 as MNHEY and CDR2 as SMNVEV (reference sequence). CDR3: CASSLRRTGETEAFF. CDR3 nucleotides: TGTGCCAGCAGTTTACGACGGACAGGGGAGACTGAAGCTTTCTTT.

The chain links TRBV10-2 to TRBJ2-5; D possibly matches TRBD1 or TRBD2 (10 bases each). CDR3 length: 16 amino acids. Germline V gene sequence: CDR1 WSHSY, CDR2 SAAADI. Trimming cost V 4 bases and J 5 bases, with 20 bases left between them. The CDR3 loop reads CASSGDRGSGRETQYF. The CDR3 region has the DNA TGCGCCAGCAGTGGGGACAGGGGTAGCGGGAGGGAGACCCAGTACTTC.

The count of this clone is one. The chain couples TRBV6-5 to TRBJ2-7, with 7 bases fitting TRBD1. This CDR3 has 15 amino acids. Germline V lookup: CDR1 MNHEY, CDR2 SVGAGI. Trimming took 6 bases from V and 0 from J; bases not matched to a gene: 8. Written as DNA, the CDR3 is TGTGCCAGCAGCCACGGGACAGTGAGCTCCTACGAGCAGTACTTC. Translating it yields CASSHGTVSSYEQYF.

The chain combines TRBV4-1 with TRBJ2-7; D unresolved. Germline assignment: CDR1 MGHRA and CDR2 YSYEKL. This CDR3 is 15 amino acids long. V was clipped by 4 bases and J by 2 bases, with 15 bases between them. CDR3: CASSLVGTAAYEQYF. CDR3 DNA sequence: TGCGCCAGCAGCCTAGTGGGCACGGCCGCCTACGAGCAGTACTTC.

V and J are TRBV13 and TRBJ1-1; 10 bases match TRBD1. The CDR3 has 16 amino acids. The junction had 11 bases not matched to a gene; V was cut back by 5 bases and J by 5 bases. Germline-derived CDR1 and CDR2 are PRHDT and FYEKMQ (reference sequence). CDR3 region: CASSPLGGQGKTEAFF. In DNA, the CDR3 is TGTGCCAGCAGCCCCCTGGGGGGACAGGGGAAGACTGAAGCTTTCTTT. Based on the CDR3 plus reference TRBV13 and TRBJ1-1, the full variable domain is AAGVIQSPRHLIKEKRETATLKCYPIPRHDTVYWYQQGPGQDPQFLISFYEKMQSDKGSIPDRFSAQQFSDYHSELNMSSLELGDSALYFCASSPLGGQGKTEAFFGQGTRLTVV.